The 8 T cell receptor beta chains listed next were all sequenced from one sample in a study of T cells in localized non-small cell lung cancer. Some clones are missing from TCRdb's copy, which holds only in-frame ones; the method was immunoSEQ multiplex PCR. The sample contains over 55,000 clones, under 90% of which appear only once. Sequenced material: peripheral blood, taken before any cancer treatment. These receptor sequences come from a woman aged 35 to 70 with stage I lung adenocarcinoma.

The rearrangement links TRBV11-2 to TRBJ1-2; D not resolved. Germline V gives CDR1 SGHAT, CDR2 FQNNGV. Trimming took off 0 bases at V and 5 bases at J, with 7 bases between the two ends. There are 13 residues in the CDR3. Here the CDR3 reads CASSLDRPYGYTF. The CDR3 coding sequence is TGTGCCAGCAGCTTAGATCGGCCTTATGGCTACACCTTC. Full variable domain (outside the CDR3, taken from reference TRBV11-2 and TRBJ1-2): EAGVAQSPRYKIIEKRQSVAFWCNPISGHATLYWYQQILGQGPKLLIQFQNNGVVDDSQLPKDRFSAERLKGVDSTLKIQPAKLEDSAVYLCASSLDRPYGYTFGSGTRLTVV.

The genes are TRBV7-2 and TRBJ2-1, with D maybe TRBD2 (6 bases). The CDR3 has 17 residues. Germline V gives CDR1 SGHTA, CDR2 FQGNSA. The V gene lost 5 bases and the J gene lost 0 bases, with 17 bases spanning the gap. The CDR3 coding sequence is TGTGCCAGCAGCCCCTTTACCGGGACTCGCTCCTACAATGAGCAGTTCTTC. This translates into CASSPFTGTRSYNEQFF. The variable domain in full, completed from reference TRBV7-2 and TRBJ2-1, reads GAGVSQSPSNKVTEKGKDVELRCDPISGHTALYWYRQSLGQGLEFLIYFQGNSAPDKSGLPSDRFSAERTGGSVSTLTIQRTQQEDSAVYLCASSPFTGTRSYNEQFFGPGTRLTVL.

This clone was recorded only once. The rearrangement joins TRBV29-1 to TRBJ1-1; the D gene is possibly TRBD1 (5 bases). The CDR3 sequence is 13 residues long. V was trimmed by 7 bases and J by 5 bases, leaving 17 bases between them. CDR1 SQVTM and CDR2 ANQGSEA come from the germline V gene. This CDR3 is CSERGSATTEAFF. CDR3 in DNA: TGCAGCGAGAGGGGCAGTGCGACTACTGAAGCTTTCTTT.

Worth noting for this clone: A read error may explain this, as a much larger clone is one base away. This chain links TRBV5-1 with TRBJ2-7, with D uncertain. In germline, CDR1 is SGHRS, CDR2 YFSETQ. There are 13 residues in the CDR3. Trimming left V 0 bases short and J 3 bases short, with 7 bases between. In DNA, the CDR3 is TGCGCCAGCAGCTTGGGGGTAGACTACGAGCAGTACTTC. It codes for CASSLGVDYEQYF. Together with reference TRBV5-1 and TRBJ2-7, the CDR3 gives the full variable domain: KAGVTQTPRYLIKTRGQQVTLSCSPISGHRSVSWYQQTPGQGLQFLFEYFSETQRNKGNFPGRFSGRQFSNSRSEMNVSTLELGDSALYLCASSLGVDYEQYFGPGTRLTVT.

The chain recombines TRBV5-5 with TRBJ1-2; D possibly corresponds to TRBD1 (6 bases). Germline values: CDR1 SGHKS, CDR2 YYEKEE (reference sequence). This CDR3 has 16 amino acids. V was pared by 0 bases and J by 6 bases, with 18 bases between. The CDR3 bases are TGTGCCAGCAGCTTGGCCGGCCCAACAGGGAGAGATGGCTACACCTTC. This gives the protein CASSLAGPTGRDGYTF.

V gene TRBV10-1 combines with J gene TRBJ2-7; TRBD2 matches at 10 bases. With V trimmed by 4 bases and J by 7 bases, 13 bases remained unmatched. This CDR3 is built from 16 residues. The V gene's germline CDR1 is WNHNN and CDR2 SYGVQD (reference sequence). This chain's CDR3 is CASSATPSSGSKEQYF. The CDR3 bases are TGCGCCAGCAGTGCCACCCCGTCTAGCGGGAGTAAGGAGCAGTACTTC.

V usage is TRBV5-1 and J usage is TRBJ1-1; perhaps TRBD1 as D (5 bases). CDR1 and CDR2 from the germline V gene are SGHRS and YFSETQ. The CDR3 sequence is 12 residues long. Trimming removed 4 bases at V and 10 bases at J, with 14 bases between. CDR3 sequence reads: CASSIPGTLAFF. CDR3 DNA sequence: TGCGCCAGCAGCATCCCCGGGACTCTAGCTTTCTTT. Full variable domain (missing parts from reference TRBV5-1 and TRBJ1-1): KAGVTQTPRYLIKTRGQQVTLSCSPISGHRSVSWYQQTPGQGLQFLFEYFSETQRNKGNFPGRFSGRQFSNSRSEMNVSTLELGDSALYLCASSIPGTLAFFGQGTRLTVV.

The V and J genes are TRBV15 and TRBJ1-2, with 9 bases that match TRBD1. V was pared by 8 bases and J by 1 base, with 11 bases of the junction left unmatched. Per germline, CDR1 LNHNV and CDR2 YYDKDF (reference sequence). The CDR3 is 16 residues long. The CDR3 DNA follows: TGTGCCACCGAGGGACAGGGTTGGTTCCTTAACTATGGCTACACCTTC. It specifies CATEGQGWFLNYGYTF.